The following is a TCR beta chain sequence with its context. Primers for the PCR totalled 60 Vbeta and 13 Jbeta. The table came from immunoSEQ multiplex PCR; TCRdb's copy has only in-frame clones and leaves some out. Here the sample table reports fewer than 200,000 clones. The data derive from a study of cytomegalovirus exposure and HLA in healthy donors. Germline V gene lookup returns CDR1 MNHEY and CDR2 SMNVEV (reference sequence). The CDR3 is made up of 14 amino acids. Trimming took off 1 base at V and 1 base at J, with 8 bases between the two ends. The chain links TRBV27 to TRBJ2-7; D call uncertain. The TCR originated in a woman aged 55-75 years in good health and CMV-seronegative. Source material: PBMCs. CDR3 sequence reads: CASSLFGSSYEQYF. The CDR3 coding sequence is TGTGCCAGCAGTTTATTTGGCAGTTCCTACGAGCAGTACTTC.